This TCR beta chain was identified during a study of blood T cell repertoires in COVID-19. Overall study context: Samples representing acute and convalescent COVID-19 were sourced from the United States, Italy and Spain. The cDNA or gDNA used as material had been derived from T cells, B-cell-depleted T cells, or PBMCs.

A Seattle source enrolled patients during active infection and followed them longitudinally. The V gene's germline CDR1 is SGHAT and CDR2 FQNNGV. V lost 5 bases and J 0 bases, leaving 11 bases between the germline ends. This CDR3 spans 15 amino acids. In the authors' methods: Nucleated cell counts were estimated from reference gene primer amplification. The method was immunoSEQ multiplex PCR; TCRdb's version includes in-frame clones alone and lacks a portion of them. V and J calls and clone size are those listed in that table; D and trimming were worked out from the DNA. The sample includes under 300,000 clones, roughly nine tenths of them seen just once. This clone showed up just a few times.

This clonotype was sampled from a woman under 40 with COVID-19, enrolled during active disease. The sequenced sample was peripheral blood. The chain carries TRBV11-2 and TRBJ1-5, with D hard to call. CDR3 sequence reads: CASSTPADSNQPQHF. For the CDR3, the DNA is TGTGCCAGCAGCACTCCGGCGGATAGCAATCAGCCCCAGCATTTT.